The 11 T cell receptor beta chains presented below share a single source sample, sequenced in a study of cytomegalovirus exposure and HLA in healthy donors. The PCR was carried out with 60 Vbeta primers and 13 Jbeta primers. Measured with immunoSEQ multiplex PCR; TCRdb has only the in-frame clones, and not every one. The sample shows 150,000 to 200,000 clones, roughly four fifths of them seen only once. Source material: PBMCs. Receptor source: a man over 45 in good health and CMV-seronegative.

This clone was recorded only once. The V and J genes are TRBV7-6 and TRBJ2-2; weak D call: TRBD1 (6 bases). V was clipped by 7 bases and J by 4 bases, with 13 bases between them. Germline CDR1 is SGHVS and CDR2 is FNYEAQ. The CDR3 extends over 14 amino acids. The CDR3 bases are TGTGCCAGCACCGGGACATCGCGCACCGGGGAGCTGTTTTTT. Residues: CASTGTSRTGELFF.

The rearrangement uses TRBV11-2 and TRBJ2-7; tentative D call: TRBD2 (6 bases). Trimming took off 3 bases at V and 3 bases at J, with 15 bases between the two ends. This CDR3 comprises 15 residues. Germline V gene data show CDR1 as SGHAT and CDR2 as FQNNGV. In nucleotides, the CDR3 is TGTGCCAGCAGCTTTATGGAGGGACGGATCTACGAGCAGTACTTC. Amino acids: CASSFMEGRIYEQYF.

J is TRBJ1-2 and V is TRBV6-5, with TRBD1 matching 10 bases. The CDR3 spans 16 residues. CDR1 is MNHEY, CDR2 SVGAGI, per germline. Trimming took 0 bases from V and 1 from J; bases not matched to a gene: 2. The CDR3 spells CASSYSGQGSNYGYTF. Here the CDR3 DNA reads TGTGCCAGCAGTTACTCGGGACAGGGGAGTAACTATGGCTACACCTTC.

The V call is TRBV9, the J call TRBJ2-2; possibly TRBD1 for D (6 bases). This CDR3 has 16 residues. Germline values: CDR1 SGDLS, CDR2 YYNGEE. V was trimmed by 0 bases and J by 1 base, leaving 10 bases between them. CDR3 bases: TGTGCCAGCAGCGTAGGATGGACAGAGAACACCGGGGAGCTGTTTTTT. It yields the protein CASSVGWTENTGELFF.

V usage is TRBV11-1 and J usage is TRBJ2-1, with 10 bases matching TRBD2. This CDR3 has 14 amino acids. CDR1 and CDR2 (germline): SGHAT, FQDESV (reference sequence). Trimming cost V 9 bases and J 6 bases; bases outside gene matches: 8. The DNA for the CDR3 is TGTGCCAGTACAAGCGGGGGGGCCGTCAATGAGCAGTTCTTC. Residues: CASTSGGAVNEQFF. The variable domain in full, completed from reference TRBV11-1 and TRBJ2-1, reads EAEVAQSPRYKITEKSQAVAFWCDPISGHATLYWYRQILGQGPELLVQFQDESVVDDSQLPKDRFSAERLKGVDSTLKIQPAELGDSAMYLCASTSGGAVNEQFFGPGTRLTVL.

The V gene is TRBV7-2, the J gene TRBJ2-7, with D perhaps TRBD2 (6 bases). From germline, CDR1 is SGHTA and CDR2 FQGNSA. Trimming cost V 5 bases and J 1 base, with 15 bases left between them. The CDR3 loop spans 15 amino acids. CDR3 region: CASSATRDSSYEQYF. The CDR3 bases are TGTGCCAGCAGCGCGACCCGGGACTCTTCCTACGAGCAGTACTTC.

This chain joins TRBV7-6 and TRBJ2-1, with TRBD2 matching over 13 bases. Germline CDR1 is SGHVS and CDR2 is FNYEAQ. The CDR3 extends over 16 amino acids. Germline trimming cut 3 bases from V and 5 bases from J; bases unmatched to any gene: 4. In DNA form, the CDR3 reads TGTGCCAGCAGCTTTACTAGCGGGAGGGCCAACAATGAGCAGTTCTTC. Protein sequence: CASSFTSGRANNEQFF.

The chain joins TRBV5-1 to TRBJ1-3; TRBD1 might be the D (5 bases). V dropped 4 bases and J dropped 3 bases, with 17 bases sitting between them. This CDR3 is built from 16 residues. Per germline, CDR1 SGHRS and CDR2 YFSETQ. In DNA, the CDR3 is TGCGCCAGCAGCCCGCAAGGGGAAAGGGGTGGAAACACCATATATTTT. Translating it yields CASSPQGERGGNTIYF.

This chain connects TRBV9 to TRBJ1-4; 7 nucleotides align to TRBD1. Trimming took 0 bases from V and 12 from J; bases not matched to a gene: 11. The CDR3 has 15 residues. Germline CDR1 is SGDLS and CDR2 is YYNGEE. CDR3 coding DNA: TGTGCCAGCAGCGTAGACCCCGGGCAGGGGGTCGAACTGTTTTTT. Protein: CASSVDPGQGVELFF.

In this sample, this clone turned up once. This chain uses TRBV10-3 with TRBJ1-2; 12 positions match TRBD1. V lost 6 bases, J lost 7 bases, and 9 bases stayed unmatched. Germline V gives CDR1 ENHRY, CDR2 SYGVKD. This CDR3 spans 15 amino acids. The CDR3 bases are TGTGCCATCAGATACGAGGGACAGGGGGCGCGTGGCTACACCTTC. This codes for CAIRYEGQGARGYTF.

This CDR3 is CASSGSGSYEQYF. For the CDR3, the DNA is TGCGCCAGCAGCGGCTCGGGGTCCTACGAGCAGTACTTC. This chain uses TRBV5-1 with TRBJ2-7; TRBD2 might be the D (5 bases). Trimming left V 4 bases short and J 1 base short, with 9 bases between. This CDR3 is built from 13 residues. CDR1 and CDR2 (germline): SGHRS, YFSETQ. Combining the CDR3 with reference TRBV5-1 and TRBJ2-7 gives the whole variable domain KAGVTQTPRYLIKTRGQQVTLSCSPISGHRSVSWYQQTPGQGLQFLFEYFSETQRNKGNFPGRFSGRQFSNSRSEMNVSTLELGDSALYLCASSGSGSYEQYFGPGTRLTVT.